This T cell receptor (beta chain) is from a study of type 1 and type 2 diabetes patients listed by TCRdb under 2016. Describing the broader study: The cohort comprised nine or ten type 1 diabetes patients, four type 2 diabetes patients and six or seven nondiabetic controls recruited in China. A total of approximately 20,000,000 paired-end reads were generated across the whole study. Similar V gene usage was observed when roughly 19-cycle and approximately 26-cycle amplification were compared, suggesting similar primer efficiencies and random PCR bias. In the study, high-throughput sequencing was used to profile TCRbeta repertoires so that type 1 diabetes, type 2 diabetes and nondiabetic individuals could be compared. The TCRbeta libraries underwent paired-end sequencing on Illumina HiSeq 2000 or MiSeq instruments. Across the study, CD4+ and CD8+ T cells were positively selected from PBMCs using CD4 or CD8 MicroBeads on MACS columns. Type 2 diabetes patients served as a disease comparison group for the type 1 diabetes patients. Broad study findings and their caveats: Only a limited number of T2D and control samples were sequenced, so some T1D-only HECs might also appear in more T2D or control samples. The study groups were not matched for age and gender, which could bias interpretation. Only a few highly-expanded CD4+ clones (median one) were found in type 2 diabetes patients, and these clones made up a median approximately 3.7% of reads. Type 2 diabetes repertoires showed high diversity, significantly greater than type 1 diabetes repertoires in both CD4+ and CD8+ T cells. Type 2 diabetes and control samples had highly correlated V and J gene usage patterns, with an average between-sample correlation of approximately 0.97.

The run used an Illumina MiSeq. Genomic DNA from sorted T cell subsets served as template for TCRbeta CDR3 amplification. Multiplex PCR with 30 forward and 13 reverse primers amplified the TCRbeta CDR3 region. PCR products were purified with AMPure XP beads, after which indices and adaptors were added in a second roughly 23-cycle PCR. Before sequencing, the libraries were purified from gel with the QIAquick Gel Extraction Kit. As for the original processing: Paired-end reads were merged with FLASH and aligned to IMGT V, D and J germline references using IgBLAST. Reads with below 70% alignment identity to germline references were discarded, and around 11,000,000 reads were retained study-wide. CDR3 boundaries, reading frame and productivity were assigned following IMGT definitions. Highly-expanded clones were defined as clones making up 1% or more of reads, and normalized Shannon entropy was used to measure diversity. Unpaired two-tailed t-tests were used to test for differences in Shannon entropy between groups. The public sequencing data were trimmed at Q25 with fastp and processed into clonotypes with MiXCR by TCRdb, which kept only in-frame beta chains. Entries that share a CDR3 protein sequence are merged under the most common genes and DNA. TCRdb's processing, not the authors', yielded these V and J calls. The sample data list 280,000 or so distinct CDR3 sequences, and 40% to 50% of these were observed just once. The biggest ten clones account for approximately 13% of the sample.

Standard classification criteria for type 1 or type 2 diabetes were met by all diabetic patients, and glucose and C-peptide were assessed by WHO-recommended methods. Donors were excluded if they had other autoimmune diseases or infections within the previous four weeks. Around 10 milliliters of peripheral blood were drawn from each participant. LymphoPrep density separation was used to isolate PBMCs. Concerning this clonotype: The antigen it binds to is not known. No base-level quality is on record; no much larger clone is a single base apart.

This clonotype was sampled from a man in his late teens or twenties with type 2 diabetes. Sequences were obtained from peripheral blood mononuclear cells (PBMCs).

The nucleotide sequence reads TGTGCCAGCAGCCAAGTGGCAGGGATAGACTACGAGCAGTACTTC. Its protein is CASSQVAGIDYEQYF. The chain employs TRBV7-3 and TRBJ2-7, with TRBD1 as a weak D call on 5 bases. The germline ends are 17 bases apart after V is trimmed by 5 bases and J by 3 bases. The CDR3 has 15 amino acids, counting the end cysteine and phenylalanine. Only the CDR3 DNA is retained, 45 bases long and in frame from the first base. The germline V gene provides CDR1 SGHTA and CDR2 FQGTGA.